These T cell receptor beta chains were read from a single sample in a study of spatial heterogeneity in lung cancer. TCRdb passed the 5' RACE reads through MiXCR, listing each CDR3 protein once. The sample contains around 47,000 distinct CDR3 sequences, about 7.4% of which appear only once. The sample here was PBMCs, taken at follow-up. These receptors originate from a female donor with early-stage non-small cell lung cancer. The CDR3 runs from the conserved cysteine through the conserved F or W. D genes are given only for firm matches. Clone size is not always given. Where it is, it says once, few, many or a class for expanded clones.

>TRBV19|TRBJ2-1|NA|NA
CASSMWGDEQFF
TGTGCCAGTAGTATGTGGGGCGATGAGCAGTTCTTC
>TRBV6-4|TRBJ2-2|NA|NA
CASSALANTGELFF
TGTGCCAGCAGTGCCCTGGCCAACACCGGGGAGCTGTTTTTT
>TRBV7-9|TRBJ2-7|NA|few
CASSPGQPSYEQYF
TGTGCCAGCAGCCCCGGACAGCCCTCCTACGAGCAGTACTTC
>TRBV12-3/TRBV12-4|TRBJ2-2|TRBD1|NA
CASSFMQQGSGELFF
TGTGCCAGCAGTTTCATGCAACAGGGGAGCGGGGAGCTGTTTTTT
>TRBV20-1|TRBJ1-2|NA|few
CSARTGTWVYTF
TGCAGTGCTCGAACCGGGACATGGGTCTACACCTTC
>TRBV5-4|TRBJ2-7|NA|many
CASSLGRSSSYEQYF
TGTGCCAGCAGCCTCGGGCGATCCAGCTCCTACGAGCAGTACTTC
>TRBV5-1|TRBJ2-7|TRBD2|NA
CASSPRAGRSEQYF
TGCGCCAGCAGCCCTCGAGCGGGGAGGAGCGAGCAGTACTTC
>TRBV20-1|TRBJ2-2|NA|NA
CSANRAQGGTGELFF
TGCAGTGCTAATCGCGCACAGGGAGGCACCGGGGAGCTGTTTTTT
>TRBV6-2/TRBV6-3|TRBJ2-7|NA|few
CASRRSAYEQYF
TGTGCCAGCAGGCGCTCGGCATACGAGCAGTACTTC
>TRBV5-1|TRBJ2-5|TRBD2|NA
CASSRWTSVTETQYF
TGCGCCAGCAGCCGTTGGACTAGCGTGACAGAGACCCAGTACTTC
>TRBV29-1|TRBJ2-3|NA|few
CSVGGRGGRGTDTQYF
TGCAGCGTTGGGGGACGCGGGGGCCGGGGAACAGATACGCAGTATTTT
>TRBV28|TRBJ2-7|TRBD1|many
CASGQGGFYEQYF
TGTGCCAGCGGACAGGGGGGTTTCTACGAGCAGTACTTC
>TRBV18|TRBJ1-1|NA|few
CASSPTGAMNTEAFF
TGTGCCAGCTCCCCAACGGGGGCCATGAACACTGAAGCTTTCTTT
>TRBV19|TRBJ2-5|NA|few
CASSRGTQETQYF
TGTGCCAGTAGTAGGGGGACCCAAGAGACCCAGTACTTC
>TRBV20-1|TRBJ2-7|TRBD1|many
CSAGPGQAVGEQYF
TGCAGTGCCGGTCCCGGACAGGCGGTCGGGGAGCAGTACTTC
>TRBV24-1|TRBJ1-2|TRBD1|many
CATSETGDGYTF
TGTGCCACCAGTGAGACAGGGGATGGCTACACCTTC
>TRBV28|TRBJ2-7|TRBD1|NA
CASRGTGPSYEQYF
TGTGCCAGCAGGGGGACAGGGCCGTCCTACGAGCAGTACTTC
>TRBV7-9|TRBJ2-1|NA|few
CASSLGVGTSSYNEQFF
TGTGCCAGCAGCTTAGGGGTGGGAACGAGCTCCTACAATGAGCAGTTCTTC
>TRBV28|TRBJ1-1|NA|many
CASENSFEAFF
TGTGCCAGCGAAAACTCTTTTGAAGCTTTCTTT
>TRBV29-1|TRBJ1-1|NA|NA
CSVFRGTEAFF
TGCAGCGTTTTCAGGGGCACTGAAGCTTTCTTT
>TRBV5-1|TRBJ1-4|NA|NA
CASSGATTNEKLFF
TGCGCCAGCAGCGGGGCAACAACTAATGAAAAACTGTTTTTT
>TRBV19|TRBJ2-1|NA|NA
CATRDRPVDEQFF
TGTGCCACAAGGGACCGCCCGGTCGATGAGCAGTTCTTC
>TRBV20-1|TRBJ1-6|NA|few
CSAPDTSSYNSPLHF
TGCAGTGCTCCGGACACAAGCTCCTATAATTCACCCCTCCACTTT
>TRBV3-1|TRBJ2-7|NA|few
CASSQGGGGGQYF
TGTGCCAGCAGCCAAGGCGGAGGGGGAGGGCAGTACTTC
>TRBV12-3/TRBV12-4|TRBJ2-7|NA|few
CASSLALNEQYF
TGTGCCAGCAGTTTAGCGCTGAACGAGCAGTACTTC
>TRBV20-1|TRBJ1-4|NA|NA
CSARPQGTNEKLFF
TGCAGTGCTAGGCCACAGGGCACTAATGAAAAACTGTTTTTT
>TRBV6-1|TRBJ1-2|TRBD1|many
CASRVGQGYGYTF
TGTGCCAGCAGAGTTGGACAGGGCTATGGCTACACCTTC
>TRBV20-1|TRBJ2-7|TRBD1|few
CSASLRDRGSYEQYF
TGCAGTGCTAGTCTCCGGGACAGGGGATCCTACGAGCAGTACTTC
>TRBV4-2|TRBJ1-4|NA|NA
CASSPTHSATNEKLFF
TGTGCCAGCAGCCCCACTCACAGCGCAACTAATGAAAAACTGTTTTTT
>TRBV5-6|TRBJ2-7|NA|many
CASSPKGFSYEQYF
TGTGCCAGCAGCCCGAAAGGGTTCTCCTACGAGCAGTACTTC
>TRBV20-1|TRBJ2-2|TRBD2|many
CSARTSGGYTGELFF
TGCAGTGCTAGGACTAGCGGGGGCTACACCGGGGAGCTGTTTTTT
>TRBV20-1|TRBJ2-1|NA|few
CSARGINEQFF
TGCAGTGCTAGAGGAATCAATGAGCAGTTCTTC